The 28 T cell receptor beta chains given below trace back to one sample, sequenced in a study of Ad26.COV2.S vaccination and SARS-CoV-2 variants. Documented treatment: roughly 18 received Ad26.COV2.S at low or high dose, single or two shots; roughly five received placebo; per-sample allocation not given. Repertoires come from day 63 after the first vaccine or placebo injection. Repertoires were generated with immunoSEQ multiplex PCR, while TCRdb's copy carries only in-frame clones and drops some. The data contain a few hundred thousand clones, roughly 85% of them singletons. The sample consisted of peripheral blood, taken in a trial of Ad26.COV2.S vaccine versus placebo. These receptors were collected from a person aged 18-65 years who received the Ad26.COV2.S COVID-19 vaccine or a placebo.

J is TRBJ1-1 and V is TRBV7-9; D not resolved. The CDR3 length is 14 residues. Trimming shortened V by 0 bases and J by 1 base, and 6 bases separated the two germline ends. In germline, CDR1 is SEHNR, CDR2 FQNEAQ (reference sequence). CDR3 DNA sequence: TGTGCCAGCAGCTTAGCGGGTGCGAACACTGAAGCTTTCTTT. As protein: CASSLAGANTEAFF.

A note on this clone: Other DNA sequences from this sample encode an identical CDR3 as well. The rearrangement links TRBV6-5 to TRBJ1-1; D uncertain. V was shortened by 0 bases and J by 1 base, with 6 bases between the two germline ends. The CDR3 spans 14 residues. Germline lookup yields CDR1 MNHEY and CDR2 SVGAGI. CDR3 DNA sequence: TGTGCCAGCAGTTACTCGGGAGGGAACACTGAAGCTTTCTTT. It translates to CASSYSGGNTEAFF.

This clone was recorded only once. CDR3 nucleotides: TGTGCCAGCAGCTCCGCCTTTGCTGCCTTCACTGAAGCTTTCTTT. Residues: CASSSAFAAFTEAFF. This rearrangement joins TRBV5-5 to TRBJ1-1, with no clear D. Trimming removed 3 bases from V and 4 bases from J, with 16 bases in between. This CDR3 is built from 15 residues. Germline V gives CDR1 SGHKS, CDR2 YYEKEE (reference sequence).

The chain carries TRBV4-1 and TRBJ2-3, with D perhaps TRBD1 (5 bases). Germline V gene sequence: CDR1 MGHRA, CDR2 YSYEKL. Trimming left V 4 bases short and J 1 base short, with 15 bases between. The CDR3 covers 16 residues. The CDR3 bases are TGCGCCAGCAGCCCGGGTCGCAGGGTAGGCACAGATACGCAGTATTTT. This encodes CASSPGRRVGTDTQYF.

The chain is built from TRBV5-6 and TRBJ2-4, with D possibly called TRBD1 or TRBD2 (5 bases each). The germline V gene has CDR1 SGHDT and CDR2 YYEEEE. This CDR3 has 16 amino acids. Trimming left V 4 bases short and J 0 bases short, with 14 bases between. CDR3 DNA sequence: TGTGCCAGCAGCCTTGGGACCCCGCTAGCCAAAAACATTCAGTACTTC. It codes for CASSLGTPLAKNIQYF.

The CDR3 DNA sequence: TGTGCCAGCAGTTTAAAAGCGACCACTGAAGCTTTCTTT. This gives the protein CASSLKATTEAFF. The rearrangement uses TRBV12-3 or TRBV12-4 and TRBJ1-1; D gene uncertain. This CDR3 is 13 amino acids long. V gave up 2 bases and J gave up 4 bases, with 8 bases separating them.

The V gene is TRBV27, the J gene TRBJ1-6; no firm D call. Trimming removed 5 bases at V and 2 bases at J, with 10 bases between. There are 15 residues in the CDR3. Germline V gene lookup returns CDR1 MNHEY and CDR2 SMNVEV (reference sequence). CDR3 residues: CASSVWAAYNSPLHF. Here the CDR3 DNA reads TGTGCCAGCAGTGTGTGGGCTGCCTATAATTCACCCCTCCACTTT.

This chain uses TRBV25-1 with TRBJ1-6; D not resolved. The CDR3 covers 12 residues. The germline V gene has CDR1 MGHDK and CDR2 SYGVNS. V was clipped by 3 bases and J by 10 bases, with 7 bases between them. For the CDR3, the DNA is TGTGCCAGCAGTGATCCCTTCTCACCCCTCCACTTT. This gives the protein CASSDPFSPLHF.

CDR3 sequence (DNA): TGCGCCAGCAGCCCGGGACTTAACACTGAAGCTTTCTTT. It yields the protein CASSPGLNTEAFF. The gene calls are TRBV5-1 and TRBJ1-1; tentative D call: TRBD1 (5 bases). Trimming took 4 bases from V and 2 from J, leaving 9 bases between them. CDR3 length equals 13 residues. Germline CDR1 reads SGHRS; CDR2 reads YFSETQ.

This clone was picked up one time. The chain has TRBV29-1 and TRBJ2-5; D may be TRBD2 (6 bases). Trimming cost V 6 bases and J 5 bases, with 16 bases left between them. The CDR3 sequence is 13 residues long. The V gene's germline CDR1 is SQVTM and CDR2 ANQGSEA. CDR3 amino acids: CSVPTGAGETQYF. The CDR3, as DNA: TGCAGCGTCCCCACTGGGGCGGGGGAGACCCAGTACTTC.

CDR3 sequence (DNA): TGTGCCAGCAGCCGTTCCGAGGGGGAGACCCAGTACTTC. Translated: CASSRSEGETQYF. This sequence joins TRBV14 and TRBJ2-5; TRBD1 or TRBD2 may be the D gene (5 bases each). Trimming cost V 4 bases and J 5 bases, with 11 bases left between them. Germline-derived CDR1 and CDR2 are SGHDN and FVKESK. This CDR3 spans 13 amino acids.

The gene calls are TRBV2 and TRBJ1-1; D not certain. Germline V gene lookup returns CDR1 SNHLY and CDR2 FYNNEI. The CDR3 length is 14 residues. The V end lost 1 base, the J end lost 6 bases, and 12 bases lay between the germline ends. Here the CDR3 reads CASSEESGLAEAFF. The CDR3 nucleotides are TGTGCCAGCAGTGAAGAGTCCGGGCTGGCTGAAGCTTTCTTT.

This clone has just a few counts. The junction does not match germline at one end; this may be a read error. The CDR3 reads CASSPERGQGAFNEKLFF. The CDR3 nucleotides read TGTGCCAGCAGCCCCGAGCGGGGACAGGGGGCCTTTAATGAAAAGCTGTTTTTT. The chain has TRBV11-2 and TRBJ1-4; TRBD1 matches at 12 bases. Looked up from germline, CDR1 is SGHAT and CDR2 is FQNNGV. This CDR3 has 18 amino acids.

This chain links TRBV7-2 with TRBJ2-4; tentatively, D is TRBD2 (6 bases). Germline V lookup: CDR1 SGHTA, CDR2 FQGNSA. The CDR3 consists of 13 residues. Trimming shortened V by 5 bases and J by 8 bases, and 13 bases separated the two germline ends. CDR3 loop: CASSAYREHIQYF. CDR3 in DNA: TGTGCCAGCAGCGCTTACCGGGAGCACATTCAGTACTTC.

As to this clone: Relative to the germline gene, one junction end is altered; a read error may explain this. V gene TRBV12-3 or TRBV12-4 combines with J gene TRBJ1-1; D uncertain. CDR3 length: 10 residues. The CDR3 region has the DNA TGTGCCAGCAGCCTCGGCTCTAATATCTTT. It is translated as CASSLGSNIF.

This clone was observed once. V usage is TRBV7-9 and J usage is TRBJ2-7; D perhaps matches TRBD2 (5 bases). CDR1 and CDR2 (germline): SEHNR, FQNEAQ (reference sequence). The V end was cut by 2 bases, the J end by 6 bases, with 8 bases between. The CDR3 has 12 residues. CDR3 coding DNA: TGTGCCAGCAGCTTACGAGGGCTCGAGCAGTACTTC. Its protein product is CASSLRGLEQYF.

This clone was picked up one time. This chain connects TRBV4-1 to TRBJ2-7, with D possibly matching TRBD2 (6 bases). Trimming cost V 2 bases and J 3 bases, with 8 bases left between them. Germline values: CDR1 MGHRA, CDR2 YSYEKL. CDR3 length equals 13 residues. CDR3 bases: TGCGCCAGCAGCCAACTAGCGAACTACGAGCAGTACTTC. It specifies CASSQLANYEQYF.

The chain joins TRBV28 to TRBJ1-2; D perhaps matches TRBD1 (5 bases). Germline CDR1 is MDHEN and CDR2 is SYDVKM. Deletions cut 7 bases from V and 8 bases from J, with 17 bases between. CDR3 length: 13 amino acids. CDR3 in amino acids: CASTSGAHRGYTF. The DNA of the CDR3 is TGTGCCAGCACCTCTGGGGCGCACCGAGGCTACACCTTC.

The chain combines TRBV5-1 with TRBJ2-3; 8 positions agree with TRBD2. The germline V gene has CDR1 SGHRS and CDR2 YFSETQ. The junction had 7 bases not matched to a gene; V was cut back by 0 bases and J by 4 bases. This CDR3 is built from 16 residues. DNA for the CDR3: TGCGCCAGCAGCTTGGCAGCGGGAGTTGCCCCAGATACGCAGTATTTT. Amino acids: CASSLAAGVAPDTQYF.

The V gene is TRBV29-1, the J gene TRBJ2-7; the D gene is possibly TRBD2 (5 bases). The CDR3 sequence is 14 residues long. Germline V gene sequence: CDR1 SQVTM, CDR2 ANQGSEA. Trimming pared 3 bases from V and 2 bases from J, leaving 14 bases between. The CDR3 loop reads CSVDLEGPPYEQYF. Written as DNA, the CDR3 is TGCAGCGTTGACCTTGAGGGCCCACCCTACGAGCAGTACTTC.

This chain uses TRBV11-2 with TRBJ2-3; D might be TRBD2 (6 bases). Germline V gene lookup returns CDR1 SGHAT and CDR2 FQNNGV. This CDR3 has 16 residues. V lost 0 bases and J 6 bases, leaving 16 bases between the germline ends. The CDR3 nucleotides are TGTGCCAGCAGCTTAGAAGGAGTGGGAGGTTGGGATACGCAGTATTTT. Its translation is CASSLEGVGGWDTQYF.

J is TRBJ2-7 and V is TRBV9, with unresolved D. The length of the CDR3 is 12 residues. V shed 2 bases and J shed 5 bases, with 8 bases lying between them. Germline-derived CDR1 and CDR2 are SGDLS and YYNGEE. The CDR3 loop reads CASSVPVNEQYF. For the CDR3, the DNA is TGTGCCAGCAGCGTCCCTGTAAACGAGCAGTACTTC.

The chain carries TRBV6-5 and TRBJ1-1; 11 nucleotides align to TRBD1. This CDR3 is 13 amino acids long. Per the germline V gene, CDR1 is MNHEY and CDR2 is SVGAGI. The ends lost 6 bases at V and 13 bases at J; junction bases unmatched: 10. CDR3 nucleotide sequence: TGTGCCAGCAGAGCTCAAGGGGGGACAGGGGGTTTCTTT. Translation: CASRAQGGTGGFF.

The chain carries TRBV7-9 and TRBJ2-2; D gene unclear. Germline values: CDR1 SEHNR, CDR2 FQNEAQ (reference sequence). V lost 8 bases and J 6 bases, leaving 4 bases between the germline ends. There are 10 residues in the CDR3. CDR3 protein: CASSAGELFF. In DNA, the CDR3 is TGTGCCAGCTCGGCCGGGGAGCTGTTTTTT.

This chain connects TRBV6-5 to TRBJ2-7; TRBD1 is a possible D gene (7 bases). Germline CDR1 MNHEY, CDR2 SVGAGI. V dropped 10 bases and J dropped 1 base, with 14 bases sitting between them. There are 13 residues in the CDR3. The CDR3: CATQGGASYEQYF. The CDR3 DNA follows: TGTGCCACCCAGGGGGGAGCGTCCTACGAGCAGTACTTC.

V usage is TRBV12-3 or TRBV12-4 and J usage is TRBJ2-3; 8 bases agree with TRBD1. V trimming: 5 bases; J trimming: 6 bases; junction bases outside the gene matches: 1. The length of the CDR3 is 12 residues. The CDR3 here is CASSRDRDTQYF. The DNA for the CDR3 is TGTGCCAGCAGTCGGGACAGGGATACGCAGTATTTT.

J is TRBJ1-2 and V is TRBV9; D not resolved. The V end lost 0 bases, the J end lost 2 bases, and 8 bases lay between the germline ends. Germline lookup yields CDR1 SGDLS and CDR2 YYNGEE. This CDR3 has 14 residues. In nucleotides, the CDR3 is TGTGCCAGCAGCGTAGGGTTCCGGAACTATGGCTACACCTTC. Protein: CASSVGFRNYGYTF.

The V and J genes are TRBV5-6 and TRBJ1-2, with D unresolved. The CDR3 totals 17 residues. V was shortened by 2 bases and J by 3 bases, with 20 bases between the two germline ends. The germline gives CDR1 SGHDT, CDR2 YYEEEE. CDR3 protein: CASSFQIGRASDYGYTF. DNA of the CDR3: TGTGCCAGCAGCTTTCAGATAGGGCGTGCGAGCGACTATGGCTACACCTTC.